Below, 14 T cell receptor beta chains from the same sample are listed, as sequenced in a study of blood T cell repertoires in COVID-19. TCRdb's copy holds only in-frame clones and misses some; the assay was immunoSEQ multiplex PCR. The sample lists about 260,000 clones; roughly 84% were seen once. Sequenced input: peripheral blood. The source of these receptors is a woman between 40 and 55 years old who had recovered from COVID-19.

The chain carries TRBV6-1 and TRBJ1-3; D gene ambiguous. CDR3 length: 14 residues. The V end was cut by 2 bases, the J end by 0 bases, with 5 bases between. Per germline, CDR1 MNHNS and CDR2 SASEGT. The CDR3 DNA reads TGTGCCAGCAGTGAACAGAACTCTGGAAACACCATATATTTT. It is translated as CASSEQNSGNTIYF.

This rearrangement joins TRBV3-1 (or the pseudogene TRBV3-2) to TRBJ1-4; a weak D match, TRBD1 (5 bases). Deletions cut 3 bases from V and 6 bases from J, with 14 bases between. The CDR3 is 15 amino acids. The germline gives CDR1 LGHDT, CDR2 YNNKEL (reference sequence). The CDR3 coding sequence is TGTGCCAGCAGCCAGGGGCCGATAGGCTATGAAAAACTGTTTTTT. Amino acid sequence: CASSQGPIGYEKLFF.

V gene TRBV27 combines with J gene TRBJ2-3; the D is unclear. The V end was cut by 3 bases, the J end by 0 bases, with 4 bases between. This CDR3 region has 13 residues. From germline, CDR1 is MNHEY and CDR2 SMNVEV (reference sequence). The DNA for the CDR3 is TGTGCCAGCAGTTTCTTTAGCACAGATACGCAGTATTTT. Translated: CASSFFSTDTQYF.

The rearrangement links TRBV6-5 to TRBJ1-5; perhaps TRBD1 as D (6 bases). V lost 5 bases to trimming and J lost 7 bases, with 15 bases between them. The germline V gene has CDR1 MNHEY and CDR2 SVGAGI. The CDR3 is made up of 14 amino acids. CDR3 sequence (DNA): TGTGCCAGCAGTAAGACAGGACGGGAACAGCCCCAGCATTTT. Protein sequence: CASSKTGREQPQHF.

The CDR3 protein is CASSFGTGPYEQYF. CDR3 DNA sequence: TGTGCCAGCAGCTTCGGGACAGGCCCCTACGAGCAGTACTTC. The chain has TRBV28 and TRBJ2-7; 8 nucleotides line up with TRBD1. This CDR3 is 14 amino acids long. The germline CDR1 and CDR2 sequences are MDHEN and SYDVKM. Unmatched junction bases numbered 6, after V lost 6 bases and J lost 2 bases.

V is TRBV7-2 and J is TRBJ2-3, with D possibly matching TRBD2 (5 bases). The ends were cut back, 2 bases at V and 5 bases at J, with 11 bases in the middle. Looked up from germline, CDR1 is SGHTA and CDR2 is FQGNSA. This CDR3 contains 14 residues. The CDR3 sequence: CASSLYLARDTQYF. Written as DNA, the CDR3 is TGTGCCAGCAGCTTATATCTAGCCAGAGATACGCAGTATTTT.

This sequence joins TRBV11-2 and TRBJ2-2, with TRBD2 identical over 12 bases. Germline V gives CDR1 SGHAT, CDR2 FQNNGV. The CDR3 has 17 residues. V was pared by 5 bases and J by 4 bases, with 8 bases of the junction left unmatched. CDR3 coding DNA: TGTGCCAGCAGCCCTTTCACGGGACTAGCGGGCACCGGGGAGCTGTTTTTT. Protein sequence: CASSPFTGLAGTGELFF.

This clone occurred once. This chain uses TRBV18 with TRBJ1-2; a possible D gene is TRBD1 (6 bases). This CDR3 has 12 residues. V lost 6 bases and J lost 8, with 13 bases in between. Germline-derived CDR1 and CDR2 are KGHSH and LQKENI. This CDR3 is CASSPTGTGYTF. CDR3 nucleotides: TGTGCCAGCTCCCCCACAGGGACCGGCTACACCTTC.

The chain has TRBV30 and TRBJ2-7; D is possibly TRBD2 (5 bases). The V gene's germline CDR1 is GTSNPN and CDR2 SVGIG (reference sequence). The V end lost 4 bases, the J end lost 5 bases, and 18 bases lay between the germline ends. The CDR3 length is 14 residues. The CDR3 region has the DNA TGTGCCTGGACCTCAAGTCGAGGGTACGACGAGCAGTACTTC. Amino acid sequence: CAWTSSRGYDEQYF.

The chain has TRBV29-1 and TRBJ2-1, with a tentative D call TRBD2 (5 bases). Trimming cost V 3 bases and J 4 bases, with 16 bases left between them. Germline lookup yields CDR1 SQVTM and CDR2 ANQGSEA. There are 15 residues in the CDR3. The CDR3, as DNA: TGCAGCGTTGAGTGGGAAGACCGCGGGTACAATGAGCAGTTCTTC. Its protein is CSVEWEDRGYNEQFF.

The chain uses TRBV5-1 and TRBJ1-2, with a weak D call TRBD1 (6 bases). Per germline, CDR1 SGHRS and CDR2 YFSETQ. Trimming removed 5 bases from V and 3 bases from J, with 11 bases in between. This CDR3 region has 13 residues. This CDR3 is CASRPSGDYGYTF. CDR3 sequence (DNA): TGCGCCAGCAGGCCATCAGGGGACTATGGCTACACCTTC.

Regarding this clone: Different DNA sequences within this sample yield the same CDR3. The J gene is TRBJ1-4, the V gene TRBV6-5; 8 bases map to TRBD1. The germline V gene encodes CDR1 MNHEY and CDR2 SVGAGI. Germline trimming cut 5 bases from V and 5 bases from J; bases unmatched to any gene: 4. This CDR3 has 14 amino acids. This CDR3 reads CASSRGQGNEKLFF. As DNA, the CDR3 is TGTGCCAGCAGTCGTGGACAGGGAAATGAAAAACTGTTTTTT.

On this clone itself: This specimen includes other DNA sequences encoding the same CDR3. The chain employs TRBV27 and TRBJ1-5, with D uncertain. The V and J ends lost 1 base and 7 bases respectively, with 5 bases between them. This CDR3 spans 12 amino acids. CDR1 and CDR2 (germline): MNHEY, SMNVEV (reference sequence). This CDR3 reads CASSLFGQPQHF. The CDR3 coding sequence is TGTGCCAGCAGTTTATTCGGGCAGCCCCAGCATTTT.

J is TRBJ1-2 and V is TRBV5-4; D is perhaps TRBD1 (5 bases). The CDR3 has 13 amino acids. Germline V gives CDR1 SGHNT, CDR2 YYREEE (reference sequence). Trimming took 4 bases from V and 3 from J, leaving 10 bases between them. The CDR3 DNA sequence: TGTGCCAGCAGCCCCGACAGATACTATGGCTACACCTTC. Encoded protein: CASSPDRYYGYTF.